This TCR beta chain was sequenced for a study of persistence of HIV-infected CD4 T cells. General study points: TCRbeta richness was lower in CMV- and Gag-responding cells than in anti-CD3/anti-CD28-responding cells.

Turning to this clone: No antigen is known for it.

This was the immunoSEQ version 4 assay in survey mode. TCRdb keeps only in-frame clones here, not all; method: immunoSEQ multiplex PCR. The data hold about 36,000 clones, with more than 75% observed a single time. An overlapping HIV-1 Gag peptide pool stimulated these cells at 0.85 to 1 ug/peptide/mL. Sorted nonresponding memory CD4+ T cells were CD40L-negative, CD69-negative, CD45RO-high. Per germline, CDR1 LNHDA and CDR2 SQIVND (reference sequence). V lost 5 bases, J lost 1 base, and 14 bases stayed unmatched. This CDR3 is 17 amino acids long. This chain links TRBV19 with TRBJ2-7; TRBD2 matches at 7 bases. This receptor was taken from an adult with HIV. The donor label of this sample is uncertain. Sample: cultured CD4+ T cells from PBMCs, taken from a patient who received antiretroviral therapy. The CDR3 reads CASSPQRPGGISYEQYF. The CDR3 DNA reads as TGTGCCAGTAGTCCGCAGCGTCCCGGGGGGATATCCTACGAGCAGTACTTC.